This T cell receptor beta chain was retrieved from a study of type 1 regulatory T cells. The wider study: T-allo10 is an in vitro-generated, Tr1-enriched CD4 T cell product specific for alloantigen.

TCRdb used MiXCR to reprocess the reads, holding one entry per CDR3 protein. The sample has approximately 100,000 distinct CDR3 sequences, 25% to 40% seen once. This CDR3 has 13 amino acids. V gave up 3 bases and J gave up 2 bases, with 7 bases separating them. Looked up from germline, CDR1 is KGHSH and CDR2 is LQKENI. Sequenced input: CD4+ T cells, either the whole sample or a sorted fraction (not recorded which). This TCR came from a human donor in good health. The gene calls are TRBV18 and TRBJ2-5; the D is unclear. The CDR3, as DNA: TGTGCCAGCTCACCTCTACCGCAAGAGACCCAGTACTTC. Translated: CASSPLPQETQYF.